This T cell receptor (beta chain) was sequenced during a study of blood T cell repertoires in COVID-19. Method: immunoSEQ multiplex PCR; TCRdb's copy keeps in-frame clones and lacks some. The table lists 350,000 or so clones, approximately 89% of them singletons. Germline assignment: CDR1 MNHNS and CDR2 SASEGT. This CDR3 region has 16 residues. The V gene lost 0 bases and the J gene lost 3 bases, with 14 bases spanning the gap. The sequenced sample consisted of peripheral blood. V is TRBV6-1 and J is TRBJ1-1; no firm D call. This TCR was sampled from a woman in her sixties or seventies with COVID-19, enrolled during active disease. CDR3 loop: CASSEAVGRSHTEAFF. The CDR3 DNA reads TGTGCCAGCAGTGAAGCGGTCGGGAGGAGTCACACTGAAGCTTTCTTT.